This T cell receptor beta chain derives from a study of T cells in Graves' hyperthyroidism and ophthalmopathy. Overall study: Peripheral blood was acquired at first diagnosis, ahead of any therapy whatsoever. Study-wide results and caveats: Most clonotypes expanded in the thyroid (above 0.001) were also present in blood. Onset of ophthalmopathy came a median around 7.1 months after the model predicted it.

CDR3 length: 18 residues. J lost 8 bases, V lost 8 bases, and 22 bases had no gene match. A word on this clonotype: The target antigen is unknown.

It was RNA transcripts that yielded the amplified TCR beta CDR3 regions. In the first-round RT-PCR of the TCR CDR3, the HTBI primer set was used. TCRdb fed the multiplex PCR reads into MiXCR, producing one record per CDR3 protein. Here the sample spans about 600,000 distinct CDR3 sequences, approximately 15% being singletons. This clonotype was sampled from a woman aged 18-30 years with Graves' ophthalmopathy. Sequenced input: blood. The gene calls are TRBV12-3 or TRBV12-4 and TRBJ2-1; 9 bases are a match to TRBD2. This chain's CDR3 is CASSPPGLAGGPFDEQFF. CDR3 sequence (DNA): TGTGCCAGCTCACCACCGGGGTTGGCGGGAGGGCCCTTCGATGAGCAGTTCTTC.